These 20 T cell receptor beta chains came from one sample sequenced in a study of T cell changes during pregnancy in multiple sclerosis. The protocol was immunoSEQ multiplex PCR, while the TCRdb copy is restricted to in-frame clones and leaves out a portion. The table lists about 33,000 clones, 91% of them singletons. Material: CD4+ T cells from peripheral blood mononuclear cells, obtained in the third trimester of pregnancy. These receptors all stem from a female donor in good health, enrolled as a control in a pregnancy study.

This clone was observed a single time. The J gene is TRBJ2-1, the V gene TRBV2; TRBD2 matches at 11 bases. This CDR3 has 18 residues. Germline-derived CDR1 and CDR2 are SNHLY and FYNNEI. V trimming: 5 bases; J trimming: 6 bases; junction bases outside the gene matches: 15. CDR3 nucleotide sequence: TGTGCCAGCAGTACTAGCGGGGGCCGCGGGCAGTCGCCCAATGAGCAGTTCTTC. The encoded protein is CASSTSGGRGQSPNEQFF.

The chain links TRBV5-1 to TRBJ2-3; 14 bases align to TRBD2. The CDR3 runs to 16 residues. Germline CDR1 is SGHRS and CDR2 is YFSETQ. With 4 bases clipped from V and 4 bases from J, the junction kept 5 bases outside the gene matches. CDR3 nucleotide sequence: TGCGCCAGCAGCCCCGGACTAGCGGGGGGATCAGATACGCAGTATTTT. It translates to CASSPGLAGGSDTQYF.

CDR3 loop: CASSLPSGTYNEQFF. For the CDR3, the DNA is TGCGCCAGCAGCTTGCCTAGCGGGACTTACAATGAGCAGTTCTTC. The chain is built from TRBV5-1 and TRBJ2-1; 9 positions match TRBD2. The CDR3 covers 15 residues. The V and J ends lost 1 base and 4 bases, in that order; junction bases with no gene match: 3. Germline CDR1 is SGHRS and CDR2 is YFSETQ.

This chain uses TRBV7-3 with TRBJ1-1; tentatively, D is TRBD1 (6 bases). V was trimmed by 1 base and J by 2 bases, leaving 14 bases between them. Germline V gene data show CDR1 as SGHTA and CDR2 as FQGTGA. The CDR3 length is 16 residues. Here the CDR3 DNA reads TGTGCCAGCAGCTTAATAGGGGGAGATGCTAACACTGAAGCTTTCTTT. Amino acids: CASSLIGGDANTEAFF.

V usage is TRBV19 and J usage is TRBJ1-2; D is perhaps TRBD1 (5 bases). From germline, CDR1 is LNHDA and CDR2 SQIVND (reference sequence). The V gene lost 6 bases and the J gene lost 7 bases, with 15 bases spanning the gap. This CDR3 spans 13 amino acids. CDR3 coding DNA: TGTGCCAGTAGAGACAGTATCATGGCTGGCTACACCTTC. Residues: CASRDSIMAGYTF.

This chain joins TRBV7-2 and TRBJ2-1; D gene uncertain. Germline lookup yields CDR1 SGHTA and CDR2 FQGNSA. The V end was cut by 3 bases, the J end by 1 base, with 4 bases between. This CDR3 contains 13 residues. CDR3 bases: TGTGCCAGCAGCTTCAATTCCTACAATGAGCAGTTCTTC. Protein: CASSFNSYNEQFF.

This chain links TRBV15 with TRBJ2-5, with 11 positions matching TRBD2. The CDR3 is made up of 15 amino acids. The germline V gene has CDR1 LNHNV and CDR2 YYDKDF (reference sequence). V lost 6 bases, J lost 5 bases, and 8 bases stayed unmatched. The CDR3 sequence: CATSALTSGAETQYF. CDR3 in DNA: TGTGCCACCAGTGCCCTGACTAGCGGGGCTGAGACCCAGTACTTC. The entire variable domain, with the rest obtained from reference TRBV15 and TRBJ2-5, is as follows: DAMVIQNPRYQVTQFGKPVTLSCSQTLNHNVMYWYQQKSSQAPKLLFHYYDKDFNNEADTPDNFQSRRPNTSFCFLDIRSPGLGDTAMYLCATSALTSGAETQYFGPGTRLLVL.

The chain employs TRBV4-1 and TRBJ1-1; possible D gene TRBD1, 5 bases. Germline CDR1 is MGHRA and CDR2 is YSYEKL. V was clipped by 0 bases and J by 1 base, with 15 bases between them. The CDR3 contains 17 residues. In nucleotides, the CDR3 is TGCGCCAGCAGCCAAGAAACCCCCTGGACAACGAACACTGAAGCTTTCTTT. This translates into CASSQETPWTTNTEAFF.

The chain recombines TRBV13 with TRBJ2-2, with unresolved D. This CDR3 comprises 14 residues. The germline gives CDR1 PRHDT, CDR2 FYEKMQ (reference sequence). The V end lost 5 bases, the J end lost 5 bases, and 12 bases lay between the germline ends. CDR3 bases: TGTGCCAGCAGCAACGCCCAGAAGACCGGGGAGCTGTTTTTT. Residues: CASSNAQKTGELFF.

The CDR3: CASRLTGGYSNQPQHF. The CDR3 DNA reads as TGTGCCAGCAGACTCACAGGGGGCTATAGCAATCAGCCCCAGCATTTT. The chain has TRBV7-2 and TRBJ1-5; 9 bases match TRBD1. Losses at the gene ends were 6 bases for V and 0 bases for J; bases not matched to a gene: 6. Germline V lookup: CDR1 SGHTA, CDR2 FQGNSA. The CDR3 covers 16 residues.

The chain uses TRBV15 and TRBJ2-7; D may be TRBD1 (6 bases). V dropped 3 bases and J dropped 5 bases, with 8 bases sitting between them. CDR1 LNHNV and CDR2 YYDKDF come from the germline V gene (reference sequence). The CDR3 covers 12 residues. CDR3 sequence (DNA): TGTGCCACCAGCAGCCGGGACAACGAGCAGTACTTC. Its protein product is CATSSRDNEQYF.

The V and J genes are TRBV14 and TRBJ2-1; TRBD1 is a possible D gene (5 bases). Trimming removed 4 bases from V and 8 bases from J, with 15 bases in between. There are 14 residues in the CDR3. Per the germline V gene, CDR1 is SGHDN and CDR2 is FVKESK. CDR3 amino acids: CASSLVDPRDEQFF. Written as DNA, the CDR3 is TGTGCCAGCAGCCTAGTAGACCCCAGGGATGAGCAGTTCTTC. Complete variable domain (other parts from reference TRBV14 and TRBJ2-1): EAGVTQFPSHSVIEKGQTVTLRCDPISGHDNLYWYRRVMGKEIKFLLHFVKESKQDESGMPNNRFLAERTGGTYSTLKVQPAELEDSGVYFCASSLVDPRDEQFFGPGTRLTVL.

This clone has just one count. This chain's CDR3 is CASSEMAGTTGELFF. For the CDR3, the DNA is TGTGCCAGCAGTGAAATGGCAGGCACCACCGGGGAGCTGTTTTTT. The chain couples TRBV6-1 to TRBJ2-2; D remains unclear. The V and J ends lost 2 bases and 4 bases respectively, with 11 bases between them. CDR3 length: 15 amino acids. Germline values: CDR1 MNHNS, CDR2 SASEGT.

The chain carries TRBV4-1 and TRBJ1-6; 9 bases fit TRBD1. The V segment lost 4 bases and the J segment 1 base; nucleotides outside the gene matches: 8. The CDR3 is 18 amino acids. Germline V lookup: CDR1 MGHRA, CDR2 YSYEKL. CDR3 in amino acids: CASSPRTGAVSYNSPLHF. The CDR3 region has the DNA TGCGCCAGCAGCCCCAGGACAGGGGCGGTTTCCTATAATTCACCCCTCCACTTT.

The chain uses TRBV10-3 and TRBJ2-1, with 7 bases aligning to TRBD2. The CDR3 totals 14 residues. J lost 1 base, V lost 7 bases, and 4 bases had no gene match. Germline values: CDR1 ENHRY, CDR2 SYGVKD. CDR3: CAIMGGGSYNEQFF. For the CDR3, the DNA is TGTGCCATCATGGGGGGAGGGTCCTACAATGAGCAGTTCTTC.

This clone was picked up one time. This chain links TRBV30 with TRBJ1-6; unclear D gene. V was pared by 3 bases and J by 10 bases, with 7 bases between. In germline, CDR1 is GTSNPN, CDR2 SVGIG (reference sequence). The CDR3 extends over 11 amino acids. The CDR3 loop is CAWRTGSPLHF. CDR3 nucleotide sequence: TGTGCCTGGAGGACTGGGTCACCCCTCCACTTT.

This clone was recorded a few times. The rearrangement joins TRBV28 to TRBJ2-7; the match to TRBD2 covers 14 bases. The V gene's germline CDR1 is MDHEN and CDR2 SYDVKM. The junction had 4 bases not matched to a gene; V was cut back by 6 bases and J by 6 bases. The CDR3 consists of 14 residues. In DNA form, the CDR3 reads TGTGCCAGCAGAGGGACTAGCGGGAGTTCCGAGCAGTACTTC. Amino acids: CASRGTSGSSEQYF.

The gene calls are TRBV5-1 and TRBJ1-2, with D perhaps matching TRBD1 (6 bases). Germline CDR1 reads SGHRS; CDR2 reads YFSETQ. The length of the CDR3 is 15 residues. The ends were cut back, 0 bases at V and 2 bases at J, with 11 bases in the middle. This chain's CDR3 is CASSLEAGANYGYTF. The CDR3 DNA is TGCGCCAGCAGCTTGGAAGCAGGGGCGAACTATGGCTACACCTTC.

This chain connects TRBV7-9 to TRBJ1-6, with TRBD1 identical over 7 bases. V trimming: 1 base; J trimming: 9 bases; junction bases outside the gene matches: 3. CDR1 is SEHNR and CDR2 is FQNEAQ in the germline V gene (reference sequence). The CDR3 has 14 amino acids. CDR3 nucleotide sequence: TGTGCCAGCAGCTTAGGGCAGGGGGGTTCACCCCTCCACTTT. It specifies CASSLGQGGSPLHF. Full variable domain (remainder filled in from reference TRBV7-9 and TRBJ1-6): DTGVSQNPRHKITKRGQNVTFRCDPISEHNRLYWYRQTLGQGPEFLTYFQNEAQLEKSRLLSDRFSAERPKGSFSTLEIQRTEQGDSAMYLCASSLGQGGSPLHFGNGTRLTVT.

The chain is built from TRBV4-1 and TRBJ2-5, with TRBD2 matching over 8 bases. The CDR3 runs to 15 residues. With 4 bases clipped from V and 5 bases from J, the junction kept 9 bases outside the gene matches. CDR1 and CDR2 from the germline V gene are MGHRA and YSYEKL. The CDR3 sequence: CASSPGGAGIETQYF. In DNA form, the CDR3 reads TGCGCCAGCAGCCCCGGGGGGGCAGGGATTGAGACCCAGTACTTC.